Listed below are T cell receptor beta chains from one sample, sequenced in a study of technical replicates of blood from a few donors. Libraries were prepared by immunoSEQ multiplex PCR; TCRdb keeps only in-frame clonotypes and omits some of them. This sample has about 76,000 clones, with 80% to 90% found just once. The source material was PBMCs. The receptor set was obtained from a human donor in good health. Some clones in this sample may be carry-over from other donors' samples. Both conserved end residues are part of each CDR3. Each record gives: D gene, V gene, CDR3 length, J gene, clone size, CDR3 DNA, CDR3 protein. D genes are given only for firm matches. Not all rows give a size; the values are once, few, many and, for expanded clones, a class.

D: TRBD2; V: TRBV2; length: 14; J: TRBJ2-1; size: -; DNA: TGTGCCAGCGGCCCAGCGGGGGGCCTTACGAGGCAGTTCTTC; CDR3: CASGPAGGLTRQFF
D: TRBD1; V: TRBV9; length: 19; J: TRBJ1-1; size: -; DNA: TGTGCCAGCAGCGTAGGCCCCCGGACAGGGGCAGCCATGAACACTGAAGCTTTCTTT; CDR3: CASSVGPRTGAAMNTEAFF
D: -; V: TRBV11-2; length: 14; J: TRBJ2-2; size: -; DNA: TGTGCCAGCAGCTCTAACAGGGCCCCCGGGGAGCTGTTTTTT; CDR3: CASSSNRAPGELFF
D: -; V: TRBV7-2; length: 16; J: TRBJ2-3; size: once; DNA: TGTGCCAGCAGCACGGGGGGCCCCTTCAGCACAGATACGCAGTATTTT; CDR3: CASSTGGPFSTDTQYF
D: -; V: TRBV7-9; length: 15; J: TRBJ1-3; size: -; DNA: TGTGCCAGCAGCTTCCTAACGGTTCCTGGAAACACCATATATTTT; CDR3: CASSFLTVPGNTIYF
D: -; V: TRBV18; length: 14; J: TRBJ2-7; size: -; DNA: TGTGCCAGCTCACCGCGCGCCAGGGAAGACGAGCAGTACTTC; CDR3: CASSPRAREDEQYF
D: TRBD1; V: TRBV11-2; length: 13; J: TRBJ1-2; size: -; DNA: TGTGCCAGCAGCTTGACAGGGATAGATGGCTACACCTTC; CDR3: CASSLTGIDGYTF
D: TRBD2; V: TRBV7-2; length: 19; J: TRBJ2-1; size: -; DNA: TGTGCCAGCAGCTCACCAACTAGCGGGGGGCTTAGCTCCTACAATGAGCAGTTCTTC; CDR3: CASSSPTSGGLSSYNEQFF
D: TRBD1; V: TRBV4-3; length: 14; J: TRBJ2-1; size: -; DNA: TGCGCCAGCAGCCTATCTACAGGGGGTGATGAGCAGTTCTTC; CDR3: CASSLSTGGDEQFF
D: -; V: TRBV6-5; length: 15; J: TRBJ1-4; size: -; DNA: TGTGCCAGCAGTTACACGGTCAGGGGATCGGAAAAACTGTTTTTT; CDR3: CASSYTVRGSEKLFF
D: -; V: TRBV7-2; length: 14; J: TRBJ1-2; size: -; DNA: TGTGCCAGCAGCTCGCACAGGGATTTCTTTGGCTACACCTTC; CDR3: CASSSHRDFFGYTF
D: TRBD2; V: TRBV11-2; length: 15; J: TRBJ2-1; size: -; DNA: TGTGCCAGCAGCCCCGGGACGGGGGGGGCACATGAGCAGTTCTTC; CDR3: CASSPGTGGAHEQFF
D: -; V: TRBV30; length: 11; J: TRBJ2-7; size: -; DNA: TGTGCCTGGAGTGTAAATTCCGGGCAGTACTTC; CDR3: CAWSVNSGQYF
D: -; V: TRBV4-1; length: 17; J: TRBJ2-2; size: -; DNA: TGCGCCAGCAGCCAACCCGCCCGGGGGTGGAACACCGGGGAGCTGTTTTTT; CDR3: CASSQPARGWNTGELFF
D: -; V: TRBV6-5; length: 15; J: TRBJ1-4; size: -; DNA: TGTGCCAGCAGTTACTCAGGAGGGAATGGGGAAAAACTGTTTTTT; CDR3: CASSYSGGNGEKLFF
D: -; V: TRBV5-6; length: 14; J: TRBJ1-5; size: -; DNA: TGTGCCAGCAGCTTGTTGCAGATGAATCAGCCCCAGCATTTT; CDR3: CASSLLQMNQPQHF
D: -; V: TRBV6-4; length: 15; J: TRBJ2-2; size: -; DNA: TGTGCCAGCAGTGACTCGAGGTCAGACACCGGGGAGCTGTTTTTT; CDR3: CASSDSRSDTGELFF
D: TRBD2; V: TRBV6-5; length: 15; J: TRBJ2-7; size: -; DNA: TGTGCCAGCAGAAAGGTAACTAGCGGAGCCTACGAGCAGTACTTC; CDR3: CASRKVTSGAYEQYF
D: TRBD1; V: TRBV7-9; length: 13; J: TRBJ2-5; size: -; DNA: TGTGCCAGCAGCTTTACAGGGGTTGAGACCCAGTACTTC; CDR3: CASSFTGVETQYF
D: TRBD2; V: TRBV4-3; length: 14; J: TRBJ2-3; size: few; DNA: TGCGCCAGCAGCCCGCTAGCGGGGGAGGATACGCAGTATTTT; CDR3: CASSPLAGEDTQYF
D: -; V: TRBV29-1; length: 13; J: TRBJ2-7; size: medium-sized; DNA: TGCAGCGTTGAAGTACAGGCGAACTACGAGCAGTACTTC; CDR3: CSVEVQANYEQYF
D: TRBD2; V: TRBV6-5; length: 13; J: TRBJ2-4; size: -; DNA: TGTGCCAGCGGGGGGGGGAATAAAAACATTCAGTACTTC; CDR3: CASGGGNKNIQYF
D: TRBD1; V: TRBV6-5; length: 13; J: TRBJ2-7; size: -; DNA: TGTGCCAGCAGTTCGACAGGGTTCTACGAGCAGTACTTC; CDR3: CASSSTGFYEQYF
D: TRBD1; V: TRBV6-1; length: 12; J: TRBJ1-5; size: -; DNA: TGTGCCAGCAGTGGTGGGACAGGCGGCCAGCATTTT; CDR3: CASSGGTGGQHF
D: TRBD2; V: TRBV15; length: 16; J: TRBJ2-5; size: -; DNA: TGTGCCACCAGCAAAGATTCGCTAGCGGGAGAAGAGACCCAGTACTTC; CDR3: CATSKDSLAGEETQYF
D: TRBD2; V: TRBV28; length: 15; J: TRBJ2-1; size: -; DNA: TGTGCCAGCAGTTTATCTAGCGGGGGGCGGAATGAGCAGTTCTTC; CDR3: CASSLSSGGRNEQFF
D: -; V: TRBV6-5; length: 15; J: TRBJ2-7; size: -; DNA: TGTGCCAGCAGTCCGCAACAGGGGGGGTCCTACGAGCAGTACTTC; CDR3: CASSPQQGGSYEQYF
D: TRBD2; V: TRBV5-6; length: 15; J: TRBJ2-7; size: -; DNA: TGTGCCAGCAGCAGGGAGCGGGGGGTGCTGGGCGAGCAGTACTTC; CDR3: CASSRERGVLGEQYF
D: -; V: TRBV5-4; length: 15; J: TRBJ1-2; size: -; DNA: TGTGCCAGCAGCTTGACGGGCAGGGTCGACTATGGCTACACCTTC; CDR3: CASSLTGRVDYGYTF
D: TRBD1; V: TRBV6-5; length: 15; J: TRBJ2-5; size: -; DNA: TGTGCCAGCAGTTACGGGACAGGAGGTTTAGGGACCCAGTACTTC; CDR3: CASSYGTGGLGTQYF
D: -; V: TRBV6-5; length: 13; J: TRBJ1-5; size: -; DNA: TGTGCCAGCAGTAGGAGGAAGTCTCAGCCCCAGCATTTT; CDR3: CASSRRKSQPQHF
D: TRBD1; V: TRBV19; length: 15; J: TRBJ1-1; size: -; DNA: TGTGCCAGTAGTACCACCGGGACAGGGAACACTGAAGCTTTCTTT; CDR3: CASSTTGTGNTEAFF
D: TRBD2; V: TRBV6-1; length: 14; J: TRBJ2-1; size: -; DNA: TGTGCCAGCACCGGGACTAGCGGGTTTTGGGAGCAGTTCTTC; CDR3: CASTGTSGFWEQFF
D: -; V: TRBV6-1; length: 16; J: TRBJ1-2; size: -; DNA: TGTGCCAGCAGTGAAGCGCGGGACTTCCCGGGCCGTGGCTACACCTTC; CDR3: CASSEARDFPGRGYTF
D: -; V: TRBV18; length: 13; J: TRBJ2-5; size: -; DNA: TGTGCCAGCTCACCAGCAGGGAGGGAGACCCAGTACTTC; CDR3: CASSPAGRETQYF
D: -; V: TRBV29-1; length: 12; J: TRBJ1-1; size: -; DNA: TGCAGCGTGTCCAGTATGAACACTGAAGCTTTCTTT; CDR3: CSVSSMNTEAFF
D: TRBD2; V: TRBV4-1; length: 13; J: TRBJ2-3; size: -; DNA: TGCGCCATCGGGACTAGCGGGTTGGATACGCAGTATTTT; CDR3: CAIGTSGLDTQYF
D: -; V: TRBV5-1; length: 13; J: TRBJ2-7; size: -; DNA: TGCGCCAGCAGCGGGGCCGCCTCCTACGAGCAGTACTTC; CDR3: CASSGAASYEQYF
D: -; V: TRBV4-1; length: 19; J: TRBJ2-3; size: -; DNA: TGCGCCAGCAGCCAAGATCAGGTATTCGTGAAGAGAAACACAGATACGCGGTATTTT; CDR3: CASSQDQVFVKRNTDTRYF
D: -; V: TRBV7-6; length: 17; J: TRBJ2-2; size: -; DNA: TGTGCCAGCAGCCGACCTCTAGCAGCCCCCCGGGCCGGGGAGCTGTTTTTT; CDR3: CASSRPLAAPRAGELFF